This paragraph reports one TCR beta chain. The sample belongs to a study of shared T cell receptors in the human thymus. Libraries were prepared by immunoSEQ multiplex PCR; TCRdb keeps only in-frame clonotypes and omits some of them. The table has hundreds of thousands of clones, 80% to 90% seen once. Trimming removed 5 bases at V and 9 bases at J, with 17 bases between. Germline-derived CDR1 and CDR2 are MNHEY and SVGAGI. The CDR3 is 14 amino acids. These data also featured in a second study, about human thymus T cells.

The chain has TRBV6-5 and TRBJ2-1; no clear D. Sequencing input: thymocytes. The receptor was derived from a boy in the first two years of life with a congenital heart defect. This CDR3 reads CASSPLIPYGEQFF. For the CDR3, the DNA is TGTGCCAGCAGTCCCCTTATCCCCTATGGTGAGCAGTTCTTC.